These T cell receptor beta chains were read from a single sample in a study of blood T cell repertoires in COVID-19. Profiled with immunoSEQ multiplex PCR; TCRdb holds only in-frame clones, not every one. The sample records about 280,000 clones, roughly 90% being singletons. Material for sequencing was peripheral blood. The receptors stem from a woman in her thirties with COVID-19, enrolled during active disease. Both conserved end residues are part of each CDR3. The order of the fields is D gene, V gene, J gene, clone size, CDR3 length, CDR3 protein, CDR3 DNA. A D gene is named only where the DNA matches it firmly. Part of the rows lack a size; the others show once, few, many or a class for expanded clones.

D gene: NA
V gene: TRBV6-6
J gene: TRBJ2-1
clone size: once
CDR3 length: 14
CDR3 protein: CASVGLASYNEQFF
CDR3 DNA: TGTGCCAGCGTAGGGCTAGCGTCCTACAATGAGCAGTTCTTC

D gene: TRBD2
V gene: TRBV6-5
J gene: TRBJ2-1
clone size: NA
CDR3 length: 15
CDR3 protein: CASSPGTSAYNEQFF
CDR3 DNA: TGTGCCAGCAGCCCCGGGACTAGCGCTTACAATGAGCAGTTCTTC

D gene: TRBD2
V gene: TRBV11-3
J gene: TRBJ2-1
clone size: NA
CDR3 length: 16
CDR3 protein: CASSPPFGAGYNEQFF
CDR3 DNA: TGTGCCAGCAGCCCGCCCTTTGGAGCGGGGTACAATGAGCAGTTCTTC

D gene: NA
V gene: TRBV15
J gene: TRBJ2-6
clone size: NA
CDR3 length: 17
CDR3 protein: CATGPGETTSGANVLTF
CDR3 DNA: TGTGCCACCGGCCCTGGGGAGACGACCTCTGGGGCCAACGTCCTGACTTTC

D gene: NA
V gene: TRBV16
J gene: TRBJ2-1
clone size: NA
CDR3 length: 13
CDR3 protein: CASSQTTSTEQFF
CDR3 DNA: TGTGCCAGCAGCCAAACCACTAGCACTGAGCAGTTCTTC

D gene: TRBD2
V gene: TRBV2
J gene: TRBJ2-1
clone size: NA
CDR3 length: 15
CDR3 protein: CASSGGAGRGDEQFF
CDR3 DNA: TGTGCCAGCAGTGGCGGGGCTGGCCGGGGGGATGAGCAGTTCTTC

D gene: TRBD1
V gene: TRBV2
J gene: TRBJ1-5
clone size: NA
CDR3 length: 16
CDR3 protein: CASSSRDRDSNQPQHF
CDR3 DNA: TGTGCCAGCAGTTCCCGGGACAGGGACTCCAATCAGCCCCAGCATTTT

D gene: NA
V gene: TRBV20-1
J gene: TRBJ2-7
clone size: NA
CDR3 length: 13
CDR3 protein: CSASFGDPYEQYF
CDR3 DNA: TGCAGTGCTAGTTTCGGGGATCCCTACGAGCAGTACTTC

D gene: TRBD2
V gene: TRBV29-1
J gene: TRBJ2-3
clone size: NA
CDR3 length: 17
CDR3 protein: CSAPSRTSGRAIDTQYF
CDR3 DNA: TGCAGCGCCCCGTCTAGGACTAGCGGGAGGGCCATAGATACGCAGTATTTT

D gene: NA
V gene: TRBV21-1
J gene: TRBJ2-3
clone size: NA
CDR3 length: 16
CDR3 protein: CASTRDRRTSTDTQYF
CDR3 DNA: TGTGCCAGCACTCGGGACAGGAGAACTAGCACAGATACGCAGTATTTT

D gene: TRBD1
V gene: TRBV7-8
J gene: TRBJ2-5
clone size: NA
CDR3 length: 17
CDR3 protein: CASSLGHLDRAQETQYF
CDR3 DNA: TGTGCCAGCAGCTTAGGTCACCTGGACAGGGCCCAAGAGACCCAGTACTTC

D gene: NA
V gene: TRBV6-5
J gene: TRBJ2-3
clone size: NA
CDR3 length: 13
CDR3 protein: CASSRQNTDTQYF
CDR3 DNA: TGTGCCAGCAGCCGACAGAACACAGATACGCAGTATTTT

D gene: NA
V gene: TRBV9
J gene: TRBJ1-3
clone size: NA
CDR3 length: 14
CDR3 protein: CASSVQGSGNTIYF
CDR3 DNA: TGTGCCAGCAGCGTCCAGGGATCGGGAAACACCATATATTTT

D gene: NA
V gene: TRBV30
J gene: TRBJ1-1
clone size: NA
CDR3 length: 15
CDR3 protein: CAWRTGGRMATEAFF
CDR3 DNA: TGTGCCTGGAGGACGGGGGGGAGGATGGCCACTGAAGCTTTCTTT

D gene: TRBD2
V gene: TRBV19
J gene: TRBJ2-3
clone size: NA
CDR3 length: 15
CDR3 protein: CASSFSGRGTDTQYF
CDR3 DNA: TGTGCCAGTAGCTTTAGCGGGAGGGGCACAGATACGCAGTATTTT

D gene: TRBD1
V gene: TRBV5-1
J gene: TRBJ2-5
clone size: NA
CDR3 length: 15
CDR3 protein: CASSSGQGRQETQYF
CDR3 DNA: TGCGCCAGCAGCTCTGGACAGGGTAGGCAAGAGACCCAGTACTTC